This T cell receptor (beta chain) was recovered during a study of immune heterogeneity within non-small cell lung tumors. About the research overall: The tumors comprised several squamous cell carcinomas, about 11 non-squamous carcinomas and 1 not otherwise specified.

Study-wide points: Multiple tumor sites within a patient showed recurrence of identical dominant CDR3 beta clonotypes; site-unique high-frequency clones were present as well. Patients largely differed in their high-frequency T-cell receptor beta clonotypes.

Points on this clonotype: As yet, its antigen is unknown. A read error may produce the germline difference seen at one junction end.

It was a multiplex PCR that amplified TCR beta CDR3, with 32 V and 13 J primers. Via MiXCR, TCRdb re-called the multiplex PCR reads, giving one row per CDR3 protein. The sample holds 20,000 to 25,000 distinct CDR3 sequences, 25% to 35% seen once. At 600 to 750 ng per sample, bulk tumor genomic DNA provided the template. Doctors removed several biopsies from each primary tumor during surgery, keeping them far apart. Those enrolled were patients newly diagnosed with untreated non-small cell lung cancer and undergoing curative surgery. CDR3 length: 15 amino acids. The germline V gene encodes CDR1 MGHRA and CDR2 YSYEKL.

The TCR originated in a man aged 40-50 years with non-small cell lung cancer. The gene calls are TRBV4-1 and TRBJ2-3, with D perhaps matching TRBD1 or TRBD2 (6 bases each). The sample taken for sequencing was lung tumor tissue. The DNA for the CDR3 is TGCGCCAGCAGCCAAGGGGGAGGTAGGACAGATACGCATTATTTT. The encoded protein is CASSQGGGRTDTHYF.